The entry below describes one T cell receptor (beta chain). This clone was counted only a few times. Which antigen it targets is not known. Qualities for individual bases were not recorded, and no much larger clone is one base off. Each donor gave one peripheral blood draw, approximately 110 mL on average, collected into heparinised tubes. Naive, central memory, regulatory and stem cell-like memory CD4+ T cells were sorted on a BD FACSAria II using a panel including CD45RO, CCR7, CD25, CD127, CD95 and CD27. Purity was above 95% for every sorted population. PBMCs were separated immediately by Lymphoprep density gradient centrifugation and were stained directly, without being cultured. To minimize batch effects, samples were stained and sorted in pairs, one healthy donor with one patient per experiment. This specimen belongs to a study of beta chain features in type 1 diabetes listed by TCRdb under 2018. About the investigation overall: No differences in mean age, gender distribution, total cell number or subset yield were found between patients and healthy donors. In the study, recently diagnosed type 1 diabetes patients and matched healthy donors were compared on the TCRB repertoires of their sorted circulating CD4+ T cell subsets. Whereas all 30 or so donors provided naive and central memory subsets, regulatory and stem cell-like memory subsets were isolated from just 8 patients and about 8 healthy donors. A total of 90 million to 130 million sorted cells were examined across all samples, and a strong correlation was observed between cell number per subset and RNA yield. On the study overall, not on this receptor specifically: PCR may preferentially amplify shorter templates, but because patient and control samples were amplified and corrected together, any resulting skew would affect both groups equally. A moderate but significant shortening of TCRB CDR3 length was observed in type 1 diabetes patients in all four CD4+ subsets. Naive, central memory and regulatory TCRB repertoires appeared more similar among patients than among healthy donors. Because small numbers of individuals were included in the HLA sub-analyses, any influence of HLA type on TCRB rearrangement was left unresolved. At VDJ recombination sites, type 1 diabetes patients had fewer insertions and more deleted nucleotides, which implies abnormalities in thymic rearrangement. Because cDNA was sequenced instead of genomic DNA, highly expressing activated cells could be over-represented, though the groups showed no difference in activation or CD3 levels.

V lost 4 bases and J lost 5 bases, and the count of bases not matched to a germline gene is 12. The CDR3 goes from the cysteine to the phenylalanine over 16 residues. Only CDR3 DNA remains: 48 bases, in frame from the first base. The High Capacity cDNA Reverse Transcription Kit was used to reverse transcribe all of the isolated RNA, meaning that expressed TCRB transcripts were what got sequenced. Naive, central memory and regulatory T cell samples underwent deep immunoSEQ sequencing, averaging about 3.57 million total reads per sample. After sorted cells were lysed in RLT buffer, RNA was extracted with DNase-treated RNeasy Micro or Mini kits, with the choice depending on cell number. Each cell subset was processed separately to prevent cross-contamination, with patient and healthy donor samples processed together. TCRB sequences were amplified from cDNA with the immunoSEQ multiplex PCR, producing 87-bp fragments spanning the CDR3 region. Sequencing of the amplicons was done on the Illumina HiSeq platform. The original pipeline was this. Synthetic template baselines were used to correct PCR bias computationally, reads within Hamming distance 2 were collapsed together, and singletons that could not be merged were discarded. Reads were aligned against IMGT so that V, D and J genes, CDR3 length and insertions or deletions at six rearrangement sites could be assigned. Within each subset, clonotype counts were normalized to sorted cell number, and only after that were true diversity and Gini coefficients computed with the tcR R package. The overlap coefficient, calculated on TCRB nucleotide sequences, was used to measure repertoire sharing. TCRdb retrieved this table from immuneACCESS and kept in-frame rearrangements only. Not all clones are present; in checked studies, unresolved V genes account for under half, and no reason is known for the remainder. V and J calls and clone size are copied from that table; D and trimming were computed from the DNA. The sample table lists a few hundred thousand clones, 27% of them with a count of one. The top ten clonotypes cover under 5% of the sample.

Sequencing input: central memory CD4+ T cells from blood. The sequence links TRBV23-1 to TRBJ2-5; TRBD1 aligns with 8 central bases. TRBV23-1 carries the ORF label, with uncertain function. This TCR came from a man between 25 and 39 years old in good health. CDR3 sequence: CASSPHGQGAMETQYF. In nucleotide form, the sequence is TGCGCCAGCAGTCCCCATGGGCAGGGGGCAATGGAGACCCAGTACTTC.